This T cell receptor (beta chain) was documented in a study of T cell responses to AZD1222 COVID-19 vaccine. Study-wide results and limits: Donors skewed white British and female; clonal diversity was possibly underestimated.

Libraries were prepared by immunoSEQ multiplex PCR; TCRdb keeps only in-frame clonotypes and omits some of them. The sample carries about 110,000 clones, roughly 87% recorded once. The CDR3 has 12 residues. Deletions cut 7 bases from V and 7 bases from J, with 13 bases between. In germline, CDR1 is SNHLY, CDR2 FYNNEI. Of note for this clone: Its target is unknown.

This sequence originates from an adult in good health. The chain is built from TRBV2 and TRBJ2-5, with D perhaps TRBD2 (6 bases). Sequenced material: peripheral blood, taken on day 0 of AZD1222 vaccination. This CDR3 is CASNREAGTQYF. The CDR3 DNA reads as TGTGCCAGCAATAGGGAGGCGGGGACCCAGTACTTC.